One and the same sample provided the 22 T cell receptor beta chains below, sequenced in a study of cytomegalovirus exposure and HLA in healthy donors. 60 Vbeta and 13 Jbeta primers were used in PCR. The protocol was immunoSEQ multiplex PCR, while the TCRdb copy is restricted to in-frame clones and leaves out a portion. The table records 100,000 to 150,000 clones, around 85% of them present only once. The sequenced sample consisted of PBMCs. These receptors all stem from a boy aged 5-17 years in good health and CMV-seronegative.

J is TRBJ2-7 and V is TRBV7-2; 7 positions agree with TRBD2. This CDR3 is built from 15 residues. Germline V gene lookup returns CDR1 SGHTA and CDR2 FQGNSA. J gave up 2 bases and V 6 bases, and 10 bases lay outside the gene matches. The CDR3 coding sequence is TGTGCCAGCAGTTCAAAGCGGGAACTACCCTACGAGCAGTACTTC. It codes for CASSSKRELPYEQYF. Full variable domain (remainder filled in from reference TRBV7-2 and TRBJ2-7): GAGVSQSPSNKVTEKGKDVELRCDPISGHTALYWYRQSLGQGLEFLIYFQGNSAPDKSGLPSDRFSAERTGGSVSTLTIQRTQQEDSAVYLCASSSKRELPYEQYFGPGTRLTVT.

The chain uses TRBV9 and TRBJ2-3, with 9 positions matching TRBD2. V trimming: 4 bases; J trimming: 1 base; junction bases outside the gene matches: 7. Germline-derived CDR1 and CDR2 are SGDLS and YYNGEE. This CDR3 spans 16 amino acids. This chain's CDR3 is CASSPGLAVRTDTQYF. The CDR3 nucleotides are TGTGCCAGCAGCCCGGGACTAGCTGTTCGCACAGATACGCAGTATTTT.

This clone was detected only a few times. The chain is built from TRBV15 and TRBJ1-1, with TRBD1 matching 7 bases. V dropped 0 bases and J dropped 5; count of bases not matched to a gene: 3. The CDR3 is 14 residues long. The germline V gene has CDR1 LNHNV and CDR2 YYDKDF (reference sequence). The CDR3 here is CATSRDLRGTEAFF. In DNA, the CDR3 is TGTGCCACCAGCAGAGACCTCAGGGGGACTGAAGCTTTCTTT.

J is TRBJ2-2 and V is TRBV6-1; tentative D call: TRBD1 (5 bases). V was clipped by 4 bases and J by 4 bases, with 13 bases between them. The CDR3 spans 15 residues. Germline V gene sequence: CDR1 MNHNS, CDR2 SASEGT. The CDR3 sequence is CASSARVRGTGELFF. CDR3 nucleotide sequence: TGTGCCAGCAGTGCCAGGGTCCGAGGCACCGGGGAGCTGTTTTTT.

This rearrangement joins TRBV7-2 to TRBJ2-5; the match to TRBD1 covers 10 bases. Germline loops: CDR1 SGHTA, CDR2 FQGNSA. The CDR3 has 15 amino acids. V trimming: 5 bases; J trimming: 5 bases; junction bases outside the gene matches: 8. The CDR3 bases are TGTGCCAGCAGCGATGGACAGGGGGGTAGGGAGACCCAGTACTTC. Protein sequence: CASSDGQGGRETQYF. The variable domain in full, completed from reference TRBV7-2 and TRBJ2-5, reads GAGVSQSPSNKVTEKGKDVELRCDPISGHTALYWYRQSLGQGLEFLIYFQGNSAPDKSGLPSDRFSAERTGGSVSTLTIQRTQQEDSAVYLCASSDGQGGRETQYFGPGTRLLVL.

The V gene is TRBV7-8, the J gene TRBJ1-5; the match to TRBD1 covers 9 bases. J lost 5 bases, V lost 5 bases, and 7 bases had no gene match. The V gene's germline CDR1 is SGHVS and CDR2 FQNEAQ. The CDR3 extends over 15 amino acids. The CDR3 DNA sequence: TGTGCCAGCAGCAGGGACAGGGCTAAGGATCAGCCCCAGCATTTT. Amino acid sequence: CASSRDRAKDQPQHF.

The genes are TRBV5-1 and TRBJ2-1; 11 nucleotides match TRBD2. This CDR3 spans 18 amino acids. Germline V gives CDR1 SGHRS, CDR2 YFSETQ. The ends lost 3 bases at V and 0 bases at J; junction bases unmatched: 8. CDR3 sequence reads: CASSWGTSGLGSYNEQFF. The CDR3 region has the DNA TGCGCCAGCAGCTGGGGGACTAGCGGTCTTGGCTCCTACAATGAGCAGTTCTTC.

V is TRBV7-6 and J is TRBJ2-3; TRBD2 matches 10 bases. CDR1 and CDR2 (germline): SGHVS, FNYEAQ. Trimming took 7 bases from V and 1 from J; bases not matched to a gene: 5. The CDR3 has 15 amino acids. The CDR3 sequence is CASTLGTSGTDTQYF. The CDR3 region has the DNA TGTGCCAGCACCCTTGGGACTAGCGGCACAGATACGCAGTATTTT.

The chain combines TRBV18 with TRBJ1-3; D uncertain. The CDR3 consists of 15 residues. The germline gives CDR1 KGHSH, CDR2 LQKENI. V was trimmed by 1 base and J by 4 bases, leaving 11 bases between them. The CDR3 is CASSPRGLEGNTIYF. CDR3 bases: TGTGCCAGCTCACCACGAGGGCTCGAAGGAAACACCATATATTTT.

This clone was recorded a few times. This chain joins TRBV6-4 and TRBJ1-1; D perhaps matches TRBD1 (5 bases). The V gene's germline CDR1 is MRHNA and CDR2 SNTAGT. Trimming pared 0 bases from V and 5 bases from J, leaving 10 bases between. The CDR3 consists of 14 residues. CDR3 DNA: TGTGCCAGCAGTGACTCCGGGGGGATGACTGAAGCTTTCTTT. It translates to CASSDSGGMTEAFF.

This chain connects TRBV27 to TRBJ1-2; 7 positions match TRBD1. The CDR3 contains 16 residues. Per the germline V gene, CDR1 is MNHEY and CDR2 is SMNVEV (reference sequence). V trimming: 8 bases; J trimming: 0 bases; junction bases outside the gene matches: 12. The DNA of the CDR3 is TGTGCCAGCCGACCGACAGGGATAGTGACTAACTATGGCTACACCTTC. Residues: CASRPTGIVTNYGYTF.

This chain links TRBV30 with TRBJ2-3, with 11 bases fitting TRBD2. The junction had 7 bases not matched to a gene; V was cut back by 2 bases and J by 3 bases. The CDR3 contains 16 residues. CDR1 and CDR2 from the germline V gene are GTSNPN and SVGIG (reference sequence). CDR3 region: CAWSYSLAGGTDTQYF. The CDR3 nucleotides read TGTGCCTGGAGTTACAGCCTAGCGGGAGGTACAGATACGCAGTATTTT.

This chain connects TRBV14 to TRBJ1-2; no clear D gene. V shed 1 base and J shed 8 bases, with 14 bases lying between them. The CDR3 spans 14 residues. CDR1 and CDR2 (germline): SGHDN, FVKESK. The CDR3 spells CASSQGAGREGYTF. CDR3 DNA: TGTGCCAGCAGCCAAGGAGCCGGGAGGGAGGGCTACACCTTC. The complete variable domain, with remaining parts taken from reference TRBV14 and TRBJ1-2, reads EAGVTQFPSHSVIEKGQTVTLRCDPISGHDNLYWYRRVMGKEIKFLLHFVKESKQDESGMPNNRFLAERTGGTYSTLKVQPAELEDSGVYFCASSQGAGREGYTFGSGTRLTVV.

A few counts support this clone. The chain combines TRBV5-6 with TRBJ1-2; D remains ambiguous. V was cut by 4 bases and J by 5 bases, with 9 bases left in between. The CDR3 loop spans 12 amino acids. Germline values: CDR1 SGHDT, CDR2 YYEEEE. CDR3 DNA: TGTGCCAGCAGCCCGGGAGGGTATGGCTACACCTTC. The encoded protein is CASSPGGYGYTF.

This clone came up once. The gene calls are TRBV27 and TRBJ2-6; D remains unclear. Germline CDR1 is MNHEY and CDR2 is SMNVEV (reference sequence). The CDR3 contains 15 residues. Between the trimmed V and J ends, which lost 1 base and 0 bases, there was a span of 4 bases. The CDR3 region has the DNA TGTGCCAGCAGTTTATTAGTCTCTGGGGCCAACGTCCTGACTTTC. Amino acids: CASSLLVSGANVLTF.

The V and J genes are TRBV18 and TRBJ1-2; D not resolved. This CDR3 is built from 14 residues. V lost 9 bases, J lost 6 bases, and 20 bases lay in between. Germline CDR1 and CDR2: KGHSH and LQKENI. In nucleotides, the CDR3 is TGTGCCAGATCAAACCCGCTACCTAGCCATGGCTACACCTTC. This sequence encodes CARSNPLPSHGYTF. The variable domain in full, with the rest retrieved from reference TRBV18 and TRBJ1-2, is NAGVMQNPRHLVRRRGQEARLRCSPMKGHSHVYWYRQLPEEGLKFMVYLQKENIIDESGMPKERFSAEFPKEGPSILRIQQVVRGDSAAYFCARSNPLPSHGYTFGSGTRLTVV.

This chain connects TRBV7-8 to TRBJ2-5; 8 positions agree with TRBD2. From germline, CDR1 is SGHVS and CDR2 FQNEAQ. V shed 3 bases, J shed 5 bases, and the junction held 11 bases outside the gene matches. The CDR3 has 16 amino acids. CDR3 DNA sequence: TGTGCCAGCAGCTTCTTTGGTAGCGGGAAGGGGGAGACCCAGTACTTC. Protein sequence: CASSFFGSGKGETQYF. Based on the CDR3 plus reference TRBV7-8 and TRBJ2-5, the full variable domain is GAGVSQSPRYKVAKRGQDVALRCDPISGHVSLFWYQQALGQGPEFLTYFQNEAQLDKSGLPSDRFFAERPEGSVSTLKIQRTQQEDSAVYLCASSFFGSGKGETQYFGPGTRLLVL.

The rearrangement uses TRBV29-1 and TRBJ2-2; 10 bases align to TRBD1. CDR3 length: 12 amino acids. CDR1 SQVTM and CDR2 ANQGSEA come from the germline V gene. The ends lost 7 bases at V and 7 bases at J; junction bases unmatched: 3. CDR3: CSGDRGGGELFF. The CDR3 DNA reads as TGCAGCGGGGACAGGGGCGGCGGGGAGCTGTTTTTT.

This clone was detected a few times. This rearrangement joins TRBV5-6 to TRBJ2-5; TRBD2 matches 8 bases. With V trimmed by 4 bases and J by 2 bases, 7 bases remained unmatched. CDR3 length equals 15 residues. The V gene's germline CDR1 is SGHDT and CDR2 YYEEEE. CDR3 in DNA: TGTGCCAGCAGCCGAGGACTAGCCACTCAAGAGACCCAGTACTTC. The encoded protein is CASSRGLATQETQYF.

This chain uses TRBV25-1 with TRBJ1-4, with a possible D match to TRBD1 (6 bases). The CDR3 runs 17 residues. The ends were cut back, 4 bases at V and 8 bases at J, with 23 bases in the middle. Germline V gene sequence: CDR1 MGHDK, CDR2 SYGVNS. The CDR3 loop reads CASSGSLGTSGGEKLFF. The CDR3 bases are TGTGCCAGCAGTGGATCCCTCGGGACTTCGGGGGGCGAAAAACTGTTTTTT.

J is TRBJ2-5 and V is TRBV4-1, with a possible D match to TRBD2 (5 bases). The germline V gene has CDR1 MGHRA and CDR2 YSYEKL. There are 15 residues in the CDR3. V was cut by 3 bases and J by 0 bases, with 11 bases left in between. For the CDR3, the DNA is TGCGCCAGCAGCCAGTCGGACTGGTACCAAGAGACCCAGTACTTC. Protein product: CASSQSDWYQETQYF.

The chain uses TRBV5-1 and TRBJ1-2; TRBD1 matches 12 bases. Looked up from germline, CDR1 is SGHRS and CDR2 is YFSETQ. After removal of 6 bases from V and 4 bases from J, the junction contained 13 bases not matched to a gene. CDR3 size: 17 residues. The CDR3 loop is CASNYHGGQGAVYGYTF. CDR3 nucleotides: TGCGCCAGCAACTACCATGGGGGACAGGGGGCTGTCTATGGCTACACCTTC.